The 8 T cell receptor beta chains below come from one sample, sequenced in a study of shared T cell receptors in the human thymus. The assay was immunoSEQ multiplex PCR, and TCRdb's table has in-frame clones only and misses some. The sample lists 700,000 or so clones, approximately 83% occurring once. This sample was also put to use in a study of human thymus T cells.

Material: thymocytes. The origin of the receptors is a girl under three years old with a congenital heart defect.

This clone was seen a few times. The chain's CDR3 is CASSLADTYEQYF. CDR3 bases: TGTGCCAGCAGCTTGGCCGACACCTACGAGCAGTACTTC. The rearrangement links TRBV5-5 to TRBJ2-7; no firm D call. This CDR3 is built from 13 residues. The ends were cut back, 0 bases at V and 2 bases at J, with 6 bases in the middle. Germline CDR1 reads SGHKS; CDR2 reads YYEKEE (reference sequence). The full variable domain, its missing parts supplied by reference TRBV5-5 and TRBJ2-7, is DAGVTQSPTHLIKTRGQQVTLRCSPISGHKSVSWYQQVLGQGPQFIFQYYEKEERGRGNFPDRFSARQFPNYSSELNVNALLLGDSALYLCASSLADTYEQYFGPGTRLTVT.

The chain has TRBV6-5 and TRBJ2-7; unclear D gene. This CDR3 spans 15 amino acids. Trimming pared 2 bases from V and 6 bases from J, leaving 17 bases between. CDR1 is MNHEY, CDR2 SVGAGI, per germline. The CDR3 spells CASSYRAKSLSEQYF. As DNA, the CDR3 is TGTGCCAGCAGTTACCGCGCAAAATCCCTCTCCGAGCAGTACTTC.

As DNA, the CDR3 is TGTGCCAGCAGTCTCCTAAACTCCTACGAGCAGTACTTC. Its protein product is CASSLLNSYEQYF. V is TRBV25-1 and J is TRBJ2-7; D not resolved. The germline CDR1 and CDR2 sequences are MGHDK and SYGVNS. The V end lost 5 bases, the J end lost 0 bases, and 8 bases lay between the germline ends. CDR3 length: 13 residues.

The CDR3: CASRWVWARNTEAFF. DNA of the CDR3: TGTGCCAGCAGGTGGGTGTGGGCGCGAAACACTGAAGCTTTCTTT. V gene TRBV6-1 combines with J gene TRBJ1-1; D is uncertain. V dropped 6 bases and J dropped 2 bases, with 16 bases sitting between them. Germline CDR1 MNHNS, CDR2 SASEGT. The CDR3 has 15 amino acids.

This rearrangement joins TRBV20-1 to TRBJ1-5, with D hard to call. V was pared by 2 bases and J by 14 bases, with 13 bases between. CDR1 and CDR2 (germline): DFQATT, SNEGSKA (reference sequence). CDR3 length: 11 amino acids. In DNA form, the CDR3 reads TGCAGTGCTAGACGAGGCATCGACGAGCATTTT. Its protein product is CSARRGIDEHF.

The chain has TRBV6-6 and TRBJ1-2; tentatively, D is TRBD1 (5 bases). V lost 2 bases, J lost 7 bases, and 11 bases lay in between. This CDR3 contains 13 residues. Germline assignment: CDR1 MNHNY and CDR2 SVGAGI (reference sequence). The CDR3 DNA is TGTGCCAGCAGTTACGGAAAGGGGTCTGGCTACACCTTC. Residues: CASSYGKGSGYTF.

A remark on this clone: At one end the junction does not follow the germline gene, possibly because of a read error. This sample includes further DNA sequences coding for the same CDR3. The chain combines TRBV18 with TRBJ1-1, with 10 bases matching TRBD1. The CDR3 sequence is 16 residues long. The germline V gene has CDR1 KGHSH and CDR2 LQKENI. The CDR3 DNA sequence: TGCGCCAGCTCAGAAGGGGACAGGGGAGAGGACACTGAAGCTTTCTTT. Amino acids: CASSEGDRGEDTEAFF.

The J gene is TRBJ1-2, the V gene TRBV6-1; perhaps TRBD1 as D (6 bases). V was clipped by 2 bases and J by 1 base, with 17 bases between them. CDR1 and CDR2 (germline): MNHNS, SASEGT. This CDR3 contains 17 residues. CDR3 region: CASSEKSGVPDNYGYTF. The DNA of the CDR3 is TGTGCCAGCAGTGAAAAGTCAGGGGTTCCGGATAACTATGGCTACACCTTC.